The 9 T cell receptor beta chains in this list originate from one sample, sequenced in a study of siplizumab effects on memory and regulatory T cells. The protocol was immunoSEQ multiplex PCR, while the TCRdb copy is restricted to in-frame clones and leaves out a portion. There are more than 45,000 clones in the sample; 80% to 95% occur only once, and around 40% lies in the top ten. Sequenced input: CD8+ T cells sorted from blood. These receptors came from a human donor in good health.

CDR3 sequence (DNA): TGTGCCAGCAGCTCAAAAATGACAGGTTTCGACGAGCAGTACTTC. Its protein is CASSSKMTGFDEQYF. The chain uses TRBV13 and TRBJ2-7, with a tentative D call TRBD1 (6 bases). CDR3 length: 15 amino acids. Between the trimmed V and J ends, which lost 4 bases and 5 bases, there was a span of 18 bases. Looked up from germline, CDR1 is PRHDT and CDR2 is FYEKMQ (reference sequence). The full variable domain, completed using reference TRBV13 and TRBJ2-7, is AAGVIQSPRHLIKEKRETATLKCYPIPRHDTVYWYQQGPGQDPQFLISFYEKMQSDKGSIPDRFSAQQFSDYHSELNMSSLELGDSALYFCASSSKMTGFDEQYFGPGTRLTVT.

This chain uses TRBV13 with TRBJ2-1; D perhaps matches TRBD2 (6 bases). V dropped 6 bases and J dropped 4 bases, with 19 bases sitting between them. This CDR3 has 16 amino acids. Germline lookup yields CDR1 PRHDT and CDR2 FYEKMQ (reference sequence). CDR3 loop: CASSQNPGLLYNEQFF. The CDR3, as DNA: TGTGCCAGCAGTCAGAACCCGGGACTGTTATACAATGAGCAGTTCTTC.

CDR3 bases: TGTGCCAGCAGGGGGGAACAGGGTCTAGATACGCAGTATTTT. Amino acid sequence: CASRGEQGLDTQYF. The rearrangement uses TRBV6-5 and TRBJ2-3, with D perhaps TRBD1 (6 bases). The CDR3 runs to 14 residues. Deletions cut 6 bases from V and 5 bases from J, with 15 bases between. From germline, CDR1 is MNHEY and CDR2 SVGAGI.

J is TRBJ2-1 and V is TRBV30; D ambiguous. The CDR3 is 13 residues long. Trimming removed 0 bases from V and 8 bases from J, with 11 bases in between. Germline-derived CDR1 and CDR2 are GTSNPN and SVGIG (reference sequence). CDR3 DNA sequence: TGTGCCTGGAGTGTAAGTGGAAGGCATGAGCAGTTCTTC. Protein: CAWSVSGRHEQFF.

V is TRBV7-9 and J is TRBJ2-5, with TRBD2 identical over 8 bases. In germline, CDR1 is SEHNR, CDR2 FQNEAQ (reference sequence). Unmatched junction bases numbered 10, after V lost 5 bases and J lost 5 bases. This CDR3 comprises 15 residues. Written as DNA, the CDR3 is TGTGCCAGCAGCCTGGGACTAGAGTGGTCGGAGACCCAGTACTTC. Translating gives CASSLGLEWSETQYF.

The rearrangement links TRBV4-1 to TRBJ2-1; perhaps TRBD2 as D (5 bases). The CDR3 sequence is 15 residues long. Germline loops: CDR1 MGHRA, CDR2 YSYEKL. Trimming took off 0 bases at V and 7 bases at J, with 13 bases between the two ends. CDR3 residues: CASSQERSTGNEQFF. CDR3 coding DNA: TGCGCCAGCAGCCAAGAACGTTCAACGGGGAATGAGCAGTTCTTC.

This chain links TRBV7-6 with TRBJ1-4, with 7 bases identical to TRBD1. J gave up 4 bases and V 1 base, and 3 bases lay outside the gene matches. Germline V gene data show CDR1 as SGHVS and CDR2 as FNYEAQ. The CDR3 extends over 15 amino acids. DNA for the CDR3: TGTGCCAGCAGCTTAGGGGACAGCAATAATGAAAAACTGTTTTTT. Translated: CASSLGDSNNEKLFF.

The CDR3 loop reads CASSEEGQAPIGYTF. CDR3 in DNA: TGTGCCAGCAGTGAAGAGGGACAGGCTCCTATCGGCTACACCTTC. The chain joins TRBV6-1 to TRBJ1-2; TRBD1 agrees at 8 bases. The CDR3 is made up of 15 amino acids. The J segment lost 8 bases and the V segment lost 1 base, leaving 9 bases of the junction unmatched. Germline V CDR1 and CDR2: MNHNS, SASEGT.

V usage is TRBV9 and J usage is TRBJ1-2; no definite D call. CDR1 is SGDLS, CDR2 YYNGEE, per germline. The V gene lost 3 bases and the J gene lost 2 bases, with 5 bases spanning the gap. CDR3 size: 12 residues. CDR3 region: CASSGSNYGYTF. Here the CDR3 DNA reads TGTGCCAGCAGCGGCTCCAACTATGGCTACACCTTC.